Each of the 3 T cell receptor beta chains below was sequenced from the same sample in a study of blood T cell repertoires in COVID-19. Some clones are missing from TCRdb's copy, which holds only in-frame ones; the method was immunoSEQ multiplex PCR. The data show a few hundred thousand clones, more than 75% seen once. Sequenced: peripheral blood. These receptors came from a woman between 40 and 50 years old who had recovered from COVID-19.

This clone was observed a few times. The V gene is TRBV6-2 or TRBV6-3, the J gene TRBJ2-1; D is undetermined. The ends were cut back, 0 bases at V and 10 bases at J, with 10 bases in the middle. The CDR3 totals 13 residues. Germline V gene lookup returns CDR1 MNHEY and CDR2 SVGEGT. CDR3: CASSYSPLREQFF. The CDR3 nucleotides read TGTGCCAGCAGTTACTCGCCACTTAGAGAGCAGTTCTTC.

V is TRBV5-5 and J is TRBJ2-1; D is possibly TRBD2 (5 bases). This CDR3 has 15 residues. V was clipped by 7 bases and J by 0 bases, with 14 bases between them. In germline, CDR1 is SGHKS, CDR2 YYEKEE (reference sequence). In DNA form, the CDR3 reads TGTGCCAGCGCGACGAGGGAGAGCTCCTACAATGAGCAGTTCTTC. Translated, it gives CASATRESSYNEQFF.

This clone has a handful of counts. This chain links TRBV5-1 with TRBJ2-7, with TRBD2 matching over 10 bases. This CDR3 is built from 15 residues. J lost 4 bases, V lost 0 bases, and 4 bases had no gene match. Germline CDR1 SGHRS, CDR2 YFSETQ. DNA of the CDR3: TGCGCCAGCAGCTTGGTGCTAGCGGGAGAGTACGAGCAGTACTTC. It specifies CASSLVLAGEYEQYF.